The rows below give T cell receptor beta chains drawn from one sample of a study of CD8 T cells in Susac syndrome. TCRdb called the immunoSEQ multiplex PCR reads again in MiXCR, with one record for every CDR3 protein. Here the sample spans roughly 70,000 distinct CDR3 sequences, around 96% being singletons. The source material was CD4+ T cells from PBMCs. Receptors were obtained from a human donor with multiple sclerosis. Both conserved end residues are part of each CDR3. The D gene is left open where the match is weak. Rows give clone size only sometimes, using once, few, many, or a class for an expanded clone.

>TRBJ2-7|TRBD1|NA|13|TRBV7-2
TGTGCCAGCAGCGGAAGACAGGGGGCCGAGCAGTACTTC
CASSGRQGAEQYF
>TRBJ2-5|NA|NA|14|TRBV18
TGTGCCAGCTCACCTATAAGAGGGGAAGAGACCCAGTACTTC
CASSPIRGEETQYF
>TRBJ2-1|TRBD1|NA|15|TRBV12-3/TRBV12-4
TGTGCCAGCAGGGGGGGACAGGTTTTGGGGAATGAGCAGTTCTTC
CASRGGQVLGNEQFF
>TRBJ2-1|NA|NA|15|TRBV4-1
TGCGCCAGCAGCCAAGAAGACACAATCTACAATGAGCAGTTCTTC
CASSQEDTIYNEQFF
>TRBJ1-2|NA|NA|13|TRBV20-1
TGCAGTGCCGAGTTAGGGGGAGATCGTGGCTACACCTTC
CSAELGGDRGYTF
>TRBJ2-7|NA|NA|14|TRBV4-1
TGCGCCAGCAGCCAGCTGGGCGCGACCTACGAGCAGTACTTC
CASSQLGATYEQYF
>TRBJ2-7|TRBD2|NA|14|TRBV28
TGTGCCAGCAGAAAAAGCGGGGACTCCTACGAGCAGTACTTC
CASRKSGDSYEQYF
>TRBJ2-7|TRBD1|NA|13|TRBV29-1
TGCAGCGTTGTTGTAACAGGGGTAAACGAGCAGTACTTC
CSVVVTGVNEQYF
>TRBJ2-3|NA|NA|16|TRBV7-9
TGTGCCAGCAGTCCCCCAGGCGAGGGTTGGGGAGATACGCAGTATTTT
CASSPPGEGWGDTQYF
>TRBJ2-1|TRBD2|NA|14|TRBV9
TGTGCCAGCAGCGTCCACGGGGGGGGTACGGAGCAGTTCTTC
CASSVHGGGTEQFF
>TRBJ2-3|NA|NA|14|TRBV9
TGTGCCAGCACCTCTGGGGATGGCACAGATACGCAGTATTTT
CASTSGDGTDTQYF
>TRBJ2-3|TRBD2|NA|20|TRBV20-1
TGCAGTGCTAGAGATCTTCGGACTAGCGGGGCCCCGAGAGCTCTTGATACGCAGTATTTT
CSARDLRTSGAPRALDTQYF
>TRBJ2-5|NA|NA|11|TRBV29-1
TGCAGCGCCCGAGGGGGGGAGACCCAGTACTTC
CSARGGETQYF
>TRBJ2-3|NA|NA|16|TRBV30
TGTGCCTGGAGCCTACAACCGGGCGGCCTACCAGATACGCAGTATTTT
CAWSLQPGGLPDTQYF
>TRBJ2-3|NA|NA|15|TRBV5-8
TGTGCCAGCAGCTTGTTGGCCGAGAGCACAGATACGCAGTATTTT
CASSLLAESTDTQYF
>TRBJ1-5|NA|NA|14|TRBV29-1
TGCAGCGTTGCAAGCGGAGGGGCGGGTCAGCCCCAGCATTTT
CSVASGGAGQPQHF
>TRBJ2-3|NA|once|16|TRBV5-1
TGCGCCAGCAGCTTCCAGACTGCCGCTATCACAGATACGCAGTATTTT
CASSFQTAAITDTQYF
>TRBJ2-5|NA|NA|15|TRBV11-2
TGTGCCAGCAGCCCCCGAATTGGCCCCGCGGAGACCCAGTACTTC
CASSPRIGPAETQYF
>TRBJ2-1|TRBD2|NA|17|TRBV18
TGTGCCAGCTCACCACTCGTAACTAGCGGGGGGGCCAATGAGCAGTTCTTC
CASSPLVTSGGANEQFF
>TRBJ1-1|NA|NA|12|TRBV29-1
TGCAGCGTTGATAAGGGGGTAACTGAAGCTTTCTTT
CSVDKGVTEAFF
>TRBJ1-1|TRBD1|NA|15|TRBV20-1
TGCAGTGCCCTGCCGGGACAGGGCCTCCCACTGCGGTCTTTCTTT
CSALPGQGLPLRSFF
>TRBJ2-1|NA|NA|15|TRBV12-3/TRBV12-4
TGTGCCAGCAGTTTATTTGGGCAGCCTTACAATGAGCAGTTCTTC
CASSLFGQPYNEQFF
>TRBJ2-3|TRBD2|NA|14|TRBV2
TGTGCCAGCCAGCTAGCGGGGTGGAGAGATACGCAGTATTTT
CASQLAGWRDTQYF
>TRBJ2-7|NA|NA|13|TRBV18
TGTGCCAGCTCACCACCGAACAGGGACGAGCAGTACTTC
CASSPPNRDEQYF
>TRBJ2-1|NA|NA|13|TRBV20-1
TGCAGTGCTAGCGCCTCAACAGGGACTGAGCAGTTCTTC
CSASASTGTEQFF
>TRBJ1-5|NA|NA|14|TRBV20-1
TGCAGTGCTAGAGGACCCGGGAGAAATCAGCCCCAGCATTTT
CSARGPGRNQPQHF
>TRBJ2-7|NA|NA|14|TRBV7-9
TGTGCCAGCAGCTTAGCGGGTACAGTCTACGAGCAGTACTTC
CASSLAGTVYEQYF
>TRBJ1-1|NA|NA|14|TRBV29-1
TGCAGCGTTGCCCTCAGACACTCGAACACTGAAGCTTTCTTT
CSVALRHSNTEAFF
>TRBJ2-3|TRBD1|NA|16|TRBV2
TGTGCCAGCACCCGAATGGAAGGGACAGGGACAGATACGCAGTATTTT
CASTRMEGTGTDTQYF
>TRBJ2-3|NA|NA|13|TRBV29-1
TGCAGCGTTTTCAGGGCCTACACAGATACGCAGTATTTT
CSVFRAYTDTQYF
>TRBJ2-3|NA|NA|14|TRBV5-1
TGCGCCAGCGGAGCAGATGATAGCACAGATACGCAGTATTTT
CASGADDSTDTQYF
>TRBJ1-6|NA|NA|16|TRBV27
TGTGCCAGCGGGACAAAGGGGTCAGCTCTTCTTTCACCCCTCCACTTT
CASGTKGSALLSPLHF
>TRBJ2-7|TRBD1|NA|14|TRBV20-1
TGCAGTGCTAGGCGACAGGGAAAGGGCAACGAGCAGTACTTC
CSARRQGKGNEQYF
>TRBJ2-6|NA|once|12|TRBV29-1
TGCAGCGTTGATACTGGGGCCAACGTCCTGACTTTC
CSVDTGANVLTF
>TRBJ1-2|TRBD1|NA|16|TRBV5-1
TGCGCCAGCAGCAAGGGACAGGGGAAGGGAAACTATGGCCACACCTTC
CASSKGQGKGNYGHTF
>TRBJ2-1|TRBD2|NA|15|TRBV7-9
TGTGCCAGCAGCTTTCTCAGCGGGGGGGACAATGAGCAGTTCTTC
CASSFLSGGDNEQFF
>TRBJ2-5|NA|NA|16|TRBV11-3
TGTGCCAGCAGCTTACCCCGTGGAGGGGGTTGGGAGACCCAGTACTTC
CASSLPRGGGWETQYF
>TRBJ2-7|TRBD1|NA|13|TRBV10-3
TGTGCCATTCTTCGGACAGGGGGGAACGAGCAGTACTTC
CAILRTGGNEQYF
>TRBJ1-6|TRBD1|NA|15|TRBV5-1
TGCGCCAGCAGCTCACGGACAGGGAGGGATTCACCCCTCCACTTT
CASSSRTGRDSPLHF
>TRBJ2-7|NA|NA|16|TRBV28
TGTGCCAGCAGTTTTCCATCCACTCGCGGTACCTACGAGCAGTACTTC
CASSFPSTRGTYEQYF
>TRBJ2-3|TRBD2|NA|15|TRBV5-6
TGTGCCAGCAGCTCAAGCGGGGGGAGGACAGATACGCAGTATTTT
CASSSSGGRTDTQYF
>TRBJ2-1|TRBD1|NA|15|TRBV5-6
TGTGCCAGCAGCTACGACAGGGGGCGCCGCAATGAGCAGTTCTTC
CASSYDRGRRNEQFF
>TRBJ2-7|TRBD1|NA|15|TRBV6-6
TGTGCCAGCAGTTCCATCCAGGGGGCGATGGACGAGCAGTACTTC
CASSSIQGAMDEQYF
>TRBJ2-7|TRBD2|NA|16|TRBV11-3
TGTGCCAGCAGCTTGCGTTCCGGGACTAGCGCGTACGAGCAGTACTTC
CASSLRSGTSAYEQYF
>TRBJ1-6|NA|NA|16|TRBV12-3/TRBV12-4
TGTGCCAGCAGTCCAAGGCCTGGGGTGGACGGGGCACCCCTCCACTTT
CASSPRPGVDGAPLHF
>TRBJ2-7|NA|NA|13|TRBV18
TGTGCCAGCTCACCACCGGAGAACTACGAGCAGTACTTC
CASSPPENYEQYF
>TRBJ1-2|NA|NA|14|TRBV7-9
TGTGCCAGCTTCTTAGTCATCCCTAACTATGGCTACACCTTC
CASFLVIPNYGYTF
>TRBJ2-3|NA|NA|13|TRBV20-1
TGCAGTGCCCGGGGTGGTTCGTTAGATACGCAGTATTTT
CSARGGSLDTQYF
>TRBJ2-5|NA|NA|16|TRBV11-1
TGTGCCAGCAGCAAAAGGCGGGCGGAGAACCAAGAGACCCAGTACTTC
CASSKRRAENQETQYF
>TRBJ2-1|TRBD1|NA|14|TRBV10-3
TGTGCCATCAGTGAATTACAGGGGCACAATGAGCAGTTCTTC
CAISELQGHNEQFF
>TRBJ2-7|NA|NA|13|TRBV5-1
TGCGCCAGCAGCTTGTTCTGGGGGTACGAGCAGTACTTC
CASSLFWGYEQYF
>TRBJ1-1|NA|NA|15|TRBV9
TGTGCCAGCAGCGTTGATCCGGGAACGAACACTGAAGCTTTCTTT
CASSVDPGTNTEAFF
>TRBJ2-2|TRBD1|NA|15|TRBV7-2
TGTGCCAGCAGCCCACAGGGACAGGGCACCGGGGAGCTGTTTTTT
CASSPQGQGTGELFF
>TRBJ2-5|NA|once|15|TRBV11-2
TGTGCCAGCAGCAAGACCGGGACTGGACAAGAGACCCAGTACTTC
CASSKTGTGQETQYF
>TRBJ1-1|NA|once|13|TRBV12-3/TRBV12-4
TGTGCCAGCAGGGAGGACAAGAACACTGAAGCTTTCTTT
CASREDKNTEAFF